A selection of T cell receptor beta chains follows, all from one sample in a study of OX40 agonist ivuxolimab in advanced cancers. The repertoire was sequenced with immunoSEQ multiplex PCR; TCRdb's copy has only in-frame clones and lacks some. The sample includes 70,000 to 85,000 clones, roughly 87% of them seen just once. Sample: CD4+ or CD8+ T cells sorted from blood, taken in a trial of the OX40 agonist ivuxolimab. Receptor source: an adult with an advanced solid tumor such as melanoma, head and neck, liver or kidney cancer. Each CDR3 is given with its conserved first and last residue. Fields, in order: clone size, V gene, D gene, CDR3 protein. D genes are given only for firm matches. Clone size, where shown, is once, few, many, or a class for clones that have expanded.

few,TRBV6-7,.,CASIHGVNEKLFF
few,TRBV15,.,CATSRGYSNQPQHF
.,TRBV29-1,.,CSVEITQTQTQYF
once,TRBV5-1,.,CASSLKGLDTEAFF
.,TRBV7-2,.,CASSTSSLPGAGNTIYF
.,TRBV10-2,TRBD1,CASSEWTGGIDTQYF
.,TRBV15,.,CATSRDSGTNTEAFF
few,TRBV7-8,.,CASSLARGEAFF
few,TRBV7-9,.,CASSSSGERGYTF
few,TRBV5-1,.,CASSPNPTARYAGANVLTF
.,TRBV20-1,.,CSARKGQPQHF
.,TRBV6-1,.,CASRPTESNQPQHF
.,TRBV9,.,CASSPLGTYTGELFF
once,TRBV28,.,CASIWAVGANTEAFF
.,TRBV28,TRBD1,CASSFPGQNYGYTF
.,TRBV29-1,.,CSVLEGGNQPQHF
.,TRBV27,TRBD1,CASEPTGTEYNEQFF
.,TRBV18,TRBD1,CASSPGQISGANVLTF
.,TRBV18,.,CASSPPSRTSGEQYF
few,TRBV29-1,.,CSVANVNGENIQYF
few,TRBV18,.,CASSPQEYERELFF
once,TRBV7-6,.,CASSLNRQTATTNEKLFF
.,TRBV30,.,CAWRSDPWNEQYF
.,TRBV5-1,.,CASSLASANTEAFF
.,TRBV7-3,.,CASSVGLGQPQHF
.,TRBV7-3,.,CASSPGPNTEAFF
.,TRBV6-6,TRBD1,CASTQTGSATNEKLFF